This T cell receptor (beta chain) is from a study of blood T cells in healthy people across ages. Regarding this clonotype: Its antigen is as yet unknown. The junction departs from the called germline gene at one end, perhaps through a read error.

Study results and limitations: Relative to aged donors, long-lived donors carried more naive CD4+ cells and displayed higher diversity.

Germline-derived CDR1 and CDR2 are MDHEN and SYDVKM. The CDR3 extends over 14 amino acids. For the second PCR, which ran for about 7 to 11 cycles, a sample-barcoded 5' primer and a J-beta primer mix were used. With 12 random nucleotides, a template-switch adaptor tagged each individual cDNA molecule. MiXCR was run by TCRdb on the 5' RACE reads, yielding one entry per CDR3 protein. Found here are 600,000 to 1,000,000 distinct CDR3 sequences, roughly 25% of them singletons; the top ten hold approximately 4%. This sample also belongs to another study, concerning T cells of mothers and their children. Turning to that study: Addition of sample barcodes and 2-4 random nucleotides occurred through the M1S primer of the second PCR. Nobody spotted any persistent microchimeric T cell clones.

Sequencing used blood. The chain recombines TRBV28 with TRBJ2-5; tentative D call: TRBD1 (5 bases). This TCR was recovered from a boy younger than 18 in good health. The CDR3 DNA reads TGTGCCAGCAGTCTGCAGGGCGACCAAGAGACCCGGTACTTC. Protein: CASSLQGDQETRYF. Filled out from reference TRBV28 and TRBJ2-5, the complete variable domain reads DVKVTQSSRYLVKRTGEKVFLECVQDMDHENMFWYRQDPGLGLRLIYFSYDVKMKEKGDIPEGYSVSREKKERFSLILESASTNQTSMYLCASSLQGDQETRYFGPGTRLLVL.